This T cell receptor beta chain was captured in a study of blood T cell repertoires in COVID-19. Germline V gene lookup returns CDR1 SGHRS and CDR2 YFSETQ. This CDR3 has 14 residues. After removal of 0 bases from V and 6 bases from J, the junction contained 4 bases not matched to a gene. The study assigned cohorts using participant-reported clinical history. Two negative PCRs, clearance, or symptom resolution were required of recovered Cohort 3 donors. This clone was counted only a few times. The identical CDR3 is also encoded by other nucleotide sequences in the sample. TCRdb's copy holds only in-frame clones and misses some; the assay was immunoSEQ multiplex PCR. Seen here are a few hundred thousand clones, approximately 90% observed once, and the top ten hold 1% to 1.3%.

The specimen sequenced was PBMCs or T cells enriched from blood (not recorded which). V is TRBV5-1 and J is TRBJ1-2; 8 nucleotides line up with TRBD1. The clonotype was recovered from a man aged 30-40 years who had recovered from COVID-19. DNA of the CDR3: TGCGCCAGCAGCTTGGGAGACAGGGGTGATGGCTACACCTTC. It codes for CASSLGDRGDGYTF.